Presented here are 25 T cell receptor beta chains from one specimen sequenced in a study of CD8+ T cells in alopecia areata. Investigators isolated RNA and reverse transcribed it into cDNA to act as the sequencing template. TCRdb's copy holds only in-frame clones and misses some; the assay was immunoSEQ multiplex PCR. The sample records about 90,000 clones, around 47% being singletons. The sample's treatment: oral pan-JAK inhibitor, 5-10 mg twice daily. The sample in question was CD8+ T cells sorted from blood, obtained at week 24, from a patient treated with tofacitinib. Receptor source: a human donor with alopecia areata.

The V gene is TRBV19, the J gene TRBJ1-2; D unresolved. The CDR3 is 14 amino acids. The germline gives CDR1 LNHDA, CDR2 SQIVND (reference sequence). Trimming left V 6 bases short and J 0 bases short, with 11 bases between. The CDR3 nucleotides are TGTGCCAGTAGACCCTACGAAGCTAACTATGGCTACACCTTC. This gives the protein CASRPYEANYGYTF.

This clone was counted between two and nine times. The V gene is TRBV15, the J gene TRBJ2-1; a possible D gene is TRBD2 (6 bases). The CDR3 runs to 16 residues. With 9 bases removed from V and 4 bases from J, the gap between germline ends came to 22 bases. CDR1 is LNHNV, CDR2 YYDKDF, per germline (reference sequence). The CDR3 loop reads CATRVGRGGGYNEQFF. Written as DNA, the CDR3 is TGTGCCACTAGGGTTGGGCGGGGAGGAGGTTACAATGAGCAGTTCTTC.

The chain uses TRBV7-8 and TRBJ2-3, with a tentative D call TRBD1 (6 bases). CDR3 length: 14 residues. Germline CDR1 SGHVS, CDR2 FQNEAQ. Between the trimmed V and J ends, which lost 2 bases and 2 bases, there was a span of 8 bases. Here the CDR3 reads CASSLKGHTDTQYF. For the CDR3, the DNA is TGTGCCAGCAGCTTAAAGGGACACACAGATACGCAGTATTTT.

This clone was counted a few times. This sample also contains other DNA sequences that code for the same CDR3. The chain couples TRBV4-1 to TRBJ2-1, with TRBD1 matching 8 bases. The CDR3 is 16 residues long. V dropped 0 bases and J dropped 6; count of bases not matched to a gene: 7. Germline values: CDR1 MGHRA, CDR2 YSYEKL. The DNA for the CDR3 is TGCGCCAGCAGCCAAGATCTCGGACAGGGATTCAATGAGCAGTTCTTC. This codes for CASSQDLGQGFNEQFF.

The chain uses TRBV11-2 and TRBJ2-1; D gene unclear. V was shortened by 2 bases and J by 8 bases, with 4 bases between the two germline ends. The CDR3 extends over 11 amino acids. The germline CDR1 and CDR2 sequences are SGHAT and FQNNGV. CDR3 coding DNA: TGTGCCAGCAGCTTAAGGGATGAGCAGTTCTTC. Its translation: CASSLRDEQFF.

This chain uses TRBV4-2 with TRBJ1-5; no firm D call. The CDR3 contains 14 residues. Trimming took off 1 base at V and 6 bases at J, with 10 bases between the two ends. Germline CDR1 is LGHNA and CDR2 is YNFKEQ. The chain's CDR3 is CASSQVQYSQPQHF. The CDR3 DNA reads as TGTGCCAGCAGCCAAGTCCAATATAGTCAGCCCCAGCATTTT.

This clone is a singleton in its sample. The rearrangement links TRBV30 to TRBJ2-4; tentative D call: TRBD2 (5 bases). Per the germline V gene, CDR1 is GTSNPN and CDR2 is SVGIG (reference sequence). The CDR3 runs to 14 residues. The ends were cut back, 2 bases at V and 3 bases at J, with 11 bases in the middle. CDR3 sequence (DNA): TGTGCCTGGAGTTGGATCGGGGACAAAAACATTCAGTACTTC. The encoded protein is CAWSWIGDKNIQYF.

This clone is a singleton in its sample. The rearrangement links TRBV30 to TRBJ1-1, with D hard to call. CDR1 GTSNPN and CDR2 SVGIG come from the germline V gene (reference sequence). This CDR3 region has 13 residues. V lost 3 bases, J lost 1 base, and 9 bases lay in between. DNA for the CDR3: TGTGCCTGGAGCCCCGGACCGAACACTGAAGCTTTCTTT. It specifies CAWSPGPNTEAFF.

This clone was picked up a small number of times. The rearrangement uses TRBV4-3 and TRBJ2-2, with D tentatively TRBD2 (5 bases). The V and J ends lost 4 bases and 7 bases respectively, with 16 bases between them. The CDR3 length is 15 residues. Germline-derived CDR1 and CDR2 are LGHNA and YSLEER. CDR3 DNA: TGCGCCAGCAGCCCGACCACGCCTGCGGGCGGGGAGCTGTTTTTT. Amino acid sequence: CASSPTTPAGGELFF.

This clone came up a few times. For the CDR3, the DNA is TGTGCCAGCAGCGCCCGGACAGGCGACAATCAGCCCCAGCATTTT. It yields the protein CASSARTGDNQPQHF. The chain is built from TRBV4-2 and TRBJ1-5, with 7 bases aligning to TRBD1. V was pared by 5 bases and J by 3 bases, with 7 bases of the junction left unmatched. CDR1 LGHNA and CDR2 YNFKEQ come from the germline V gene. The length of the CDR3 is 15 residues.

This rearrangement joins TRBV29-1 to TRBJ2-2, with D unclear. Trimming shortened V by 2 bases and J by 0 bases, and 10 bases separated the two germline ends. Looked up from germline, CDR1 is SQVTM and CDR2 is ANQGSEA. This CDR3 comprises 15 residues. This chain's CDR3 is CSVERAESNTGELFF. CDR3 coding DNA: TGCAGCGTTGAACGGGCGGAATCGAACACCGGGGAGCTGTTTTTT.

The genes are TRBV5-1 and TRBJ2-1, with TRBD2 identical over 15 bases. Germline assignment: CDR1 SGHRS and CDR2 YFSETQ. With 4 bases clipped from V and 8 bases from J, the junction kept 7 bases outside the gene matches. The CDR3 covers 16 residues. The CDR3 is CASSRGTSGRFHEQFF. DNA for the CDR3: TGCGCCAGCAGCAGAGGGACTAGCGGGAGGTTCCATGAGCAGTTCTTC. The complete variable domain, with remaining parts taken from reference TRBV5-1 and TRBJ2-1, reads KAGVTQTPRYLIKTRGQQVTLSCSPISGHRSVSWYQQTPGQGLQFLFEYFSETQRNKGNFPGRFSGRQFSNSRSEMNVSTLELGDSALYLCASSRGTSGRFHEQFFGPGTRLTVL.

V and J are TRBV6-5 and TRBJ2-7; D is uncertain. Deletions cut 2 bases from V and 2 bases from J, with 16 bases between. Germline CDR1 MNHEY, CDR2 SVGAGI. CDR3 length: 16 residues. CDR3 bases: TGTGCCAGCAGTTACGTGGCAGGCAGTCCAACCTACGAGCAGTACTTC. It encodes CASSYVAGSPTYEQYF.

This clone was counted a few times. The gene calls are TRBV7-9 and TRBJ2-7; D unclear. The CDR3 spans 12 residues. Per the germline V gene, CDR1 is SEHNR and CDR2 is FQNEAQ (reference sequence). Trimming cost V 5 bases and J 4 bases, with 9 bases left between them. This chain's CDR3 is CASSPAIYEQYF. CDR3 coding DNA: TGTGCCAGCAGCCCAGCAATTTACGAGCAGTACTTC.

This sequence joins TRBV9 and TRBJ1-5, with TRBD1 as a possible D gene (5 bases). The CDR3 length is 14 residues. CDR1 is SGDLS, CDR2 YYNGEE, per germline. Trimming left V 0 bases short and J 7 bases short, with 11 bases between. The chain's CDR3 is CASSVDRRGQPQHF. The CDR3 DNA is TGTGCCAGCAGCGTAGACCGCCGGGGCCAGCCCCAGCATTTT.

This rearrangement joins TRBV6-5 to TRBJ2-7; 10 bases fit TRBD2. The trim removed 5 bases at V and 2 bases at J, leaving 6 bases unmatched. The CDR3 has 15 amino acids. Germline V lookup: CDR1 MNHEY, CDR2 SVGAGI. CDR3: CASSRGGTSAYEQYF. CDR3 coding DNA: TGTGCCAGCAGTCGAGGAGGGACTAGCGCCTACGAGCAGTACTTC.

About this clone: This same CDR3 is encoded by further DNA sequences in the sample. The J gene is TRBJ2-3, the V gene TRBV27; D is possibly TRBD1 or TRBD2 (5 bases each). The length of the CDR3 is 14 residues. CDR1 is MNHEY, CDR2 SMNVEV, per germline (reference sequence). Trimming cost V 4 bases and J 6 bases, with 14 bases left between them. CDR3 nucleotide sequence: TGTGCCAGCAGTTCCCGGGGCTCTACGGATACGCAGTATTTT. It is translated as CASSSRGSTDTQYF.

The sample holds a few counts of this clone. The chain combines TRBV7-9 with TRBJ1-2; the match to TRBD1 covers 8 bases. In germline, CDR1 is SEHNR, CDR2 FQNEAQ (reference sequence). The CDR3 extends over 15 amino acids. V gave up 0 bases and J gave up 7 bases; unmatched junction bases: 7. The CDR3: CASSLAGQAEAGYTF. The CDR3 coding sequence is TGTGCCAGCAGCTTAGCGGGACAGGCCGAGGCTGGCTACACCTTC.

This clone was seen only a few times. The rearrangement uses TRBV9 and TRBJ2-7, with 9 bases matching TRBD1. The CDR3 runs to 16 residues. Losses at the gene ends were 4 bases for V and 2 bases for J; bases not matched to a gene: 10. From germline, CDR1 is SGDLS and CDR2 YYNGEE. CDR3 bases: TGTGCCAGCAGCAACACAGGGGGCGAGGGAACCTACGAGCAGTACTTC. Amino acids: CASSNTGGEGTYEQYF.

This clone was counted a few times. The V call is TRBV7-6, the J call TRBJ2-7; tentatively, D is TRBD2 (5 bases). The ends were cut back, 5 bases at V and 5 bases at J, with 19 bases in the middle. Germline CDR1 and CDR2: SGHVS and FNYEAQ. The CDR3 has 15 residues. The CDR3 nucleotides are TGTGCCAGCAGCGAAGGAACGACCTGGACTGACGAGCAGTACTTC. The encoded protein is CASSEGTTWTDEQYF.

The CDR3 coding sequence is TGCAGCGTCGCTGACAGGGAATCTTGGGCCACTGAAGCTTTCTTT. The encoded protein is CSVADRESWATEAFF. The chain joins TRBV29-1 to TRBJ1-1; 7 positions match TRBD1. V trimming: 6 bases; J trimming: 4 bases; junction bases outside the gene matches: 14. Germline V gene lookup returns CDR1 SQVTM and CDR2 ANQGSEA. The length of the CDR3 is 15 residues.

This clone was counted only a few times. V gene TRBV29-1 combines with J gene TRBJ2-7, with 7 positions matching TRBD1. Germline lookup yields CDR1 SQVTM and CDR2 ANQGSEA. This CDR3 region has 14 residues. V dropped 4 bases and J dropped 1; count of bases not matched to a gene: 7. CDR3 nucleotides: TGCAGCGTTGGAAGACAGGGTGATTCCTACGAGCAGTACTTC. Translating gives CSVGRQGDSYEQYF.

The chain is built from TRBV10-3 and TRBJ1-5, with D uncertain. Trimming stripped 4 bases from V and 1 base from J, with 8 bases between. This CDR3 comprises 14 residues. Per germline, CDR1 ENHRY and CDR2 SYGVKD. The CDR3: CAISAQESNQPQHF. The CDR3, as DNA: TGTGCCATCAGTGCGCAGGAAAGCAATCAGCCCCAGCATTTT.

This clone has a handful of counts. This specimen includes other DNA sequences encoding the same CDR3. The chain links TRBV30 to TRBJ1-1, with unresolved D. The CDR3 spans 13 residues. CDR1 GTSNPN and CDR2 SVGIG come from the germline V gene (reference sequence). Trimming pared 0 bases from V and 0 bases from J, leaving 5 bases between. This chain's CDR3 is CAWSVSMNTEAFF. Written as DNA, the CDR3 is TGTGCCTGGAGTGTATCAATGAACACTGAAGCTTTCTTT.

V gene TRBV7-2 combines with J gene TRBJ2-7; 11 bases align to TRBD1. Germline CDR1 and CDR2: SGHTA and FQGNSA. The CDR3 spans 15 residues. V lost 6 bases to trimming and J lost 4 bases; unmatched junction nucleotides: 8. DNA of the CDR3: TGTGCCAGCAGTTACCCGGGACAGGGGGTTTACGAGCAGTACTTC. Protein: CASSYPGQGVYEQYF. Drawing the rest from reference TRBV7-2 and TRBJ2-7, the complete variable domain is GAGVSQSPSNKVTEKGKDVELRCDPISGHTALYWYRQSLGQGLEFLIYFQGNSAPDKSGLPSDRFSAERTGGSVSTLTIQRTQQEDSAVYLCASSYPGQGVYEQYFGPGTRLTVT.